This T cell receptor (beta chain) was sequenced in a study of shared clonotypes between healthy human individuals (TCRdb year 2020). With regard to the full study: The cohort comprised two women and three men aged 18 to 49 years. To estimate repertoire size and how much clonotypes are shared between individuals, the study performed deep sequencing of blood TCR repertoires from a few healthy adults. Different laboratories and diverse techniques were used to prepare libraries and sequence TCR repertoires, to increase sequencing depth and limit assay-specific biases. Leukapheresis yielded between about 0.8 and 8.9 billion PBMCs per donor.

Donors were healthy HIV-negative adults with no recently reported acute infections or vaccinations. All donors were Caucasian adults living in Nashville, Tennessee, USA. In the unsorted samples, 85 million to 100 million PBMCs were counted, and genomic DNA was extracted using the QIAamp DNA Blood Mini kit. After blood collection by leukapheresis, PBMCs were isolated using Ficoll-Histopaque density gradient centrifugation and then cryopreserved in the vapor phase of liquid nitrogen. CDR1 LNHDA and CDR2 SQIVND are derived from the germline V gene (reference sequence). V is clipped by 6 bases and J by 1 base, and the sequence between their germline boundaries is 12 bases long. Measured from the cysteine to the phenylalanine, the CDR3 is 14 residues long. Only the CDR3 part of the read is kept: 42 bases, read in frame from the first base. As for this clone: Its cognate antigen has yet to be identified. Per-nucleotide qualities are absent, and no much larger clonotype sits a single base away.

Using the deep immunoSEQ assay, TCR CDR3 regions were amplified from genomic DNA by multiplex PCR. For each cell subset, the extracted genomic DNA was distributed evenly across all wells of several immunoSEQ 96-well plates, and each plate served as one replicate. Each replicate PCR for unsorted PBMC received roughly 290 ng genomic DNA, equal to tens of thousands of T cell genomes. Ten immunoSEQ deep assay plates were used to sequence the unsorted PBMC genomic DNA. The purified libraries were quantified using a Qubit 3.0 fluorometer, sized with a Bioanalyzer 2100, and then quantified again using the KAPA Library Quantification kit. Every immunoSEQ 96-well plate was sequenced on a separate single-read 150-cycle Illumina NextSeq 550 flow cell. On the study's bioinformatics: Because the immunoSEQ output held only junctional sequences and lacked quality scores, the filtering could not match the filtering applied to full-length reads. Sequences were annotated with PyIR, a Python wrapper for IgBLAST v1.9, using IMGT germline references to assign V/J genes and CDR3. Reads were filtered out if the reads had weak V/J assignments (E-value above 1e-6), no CDR3, stop codons, out-of-frame junctions, or ambiguous translated residues. V3J clonotypes were defined as sequences sharing the same inferred V gene, J gene, and CDR3 amino acid sequence. To compute the percentage overlap between repertoires, the number of shared unique clonotypes was divided by the size of the smaller repertoire. RTK rarefaction, the Chao1 estimator, and Recon v2.1 estimates of unobserved clonotypes were used to assess repertoire richness. TCRdb took this table from immuneACCESS and kept in-frame rearrangements with V and J called. Such tables lack part of the clones; where checked against another copy, unresolved V genes explain under half of the gap, and the rest is unexplained. That table furnishes V, J and clone size, whereas the DNA furnished D and trimming. The sample includes 450,000 to 500,000 clones, with over 75% observed a single time. The ten largest clones represent approximately 11% of the sample.

The paper as a whole reports these results and caveats: Sampling was restricted to blood, and TCR repertoires in tissues likely differ from the TCR repertoires found in blood. Because the study included only a small number of donors, the genetic and exposure-history diversity represented was limited. Pairwise subsampling indicated that sequencing depth was expected to affect the degree of clonotype sharing among donors.

The TCR originated in a woman in her thirties or forties in good health. Some clones in this sample may be carry-over from other donors' samples. The chain is assembled from TRBV19 and TRBJ2-5; no D segment can be confidently identified. The specimen sequenced was PBMCs. The bases read TGTGCCAGTAGCGGAAGGCCCACCCAAGAGACCCAGTACTTC. Its coded protein is CASSGRPTQETQYF. Extended through the reference TRBV19 and TRBJ2-5 proteins, this CDR3 yields the full variable domain: DGGITQSPKYLFRKEGQNVTLSCEQNLNHDAMYWYRQDPGQGLRLIYYSQIVNDFQKGDIAEGYSVSREKKESFPLTVTSAQKNPTAFYLCASSGRPTQETQYFGPGTRLLVL.